The 15 T cell receptor beta chains presented below share a single source sample, sequenced in a study of T cell responses to AZD1222 COVID-19 vaccine (dated by TCRdb to the early 2020s). The meaning of the sample's time point label: about 28 days (+/-7) after the second vaccine dose. Receptors were amplified or captured by the immunoSEQ multiplex PCR assay. What TCRdb holds here is the immuneACCESS table cut down to in-frame rearrangements. Part of the clones is not present; checked against another copy, under half of the missing clones reflect an unresolved V gene, and the others are unexplained. The sample table lists around 25,000 clones, roughly 91% of them with a count of one. The ten largest clonotypes hold 30% to 40% of the sample. This specimen consisted of peripheral blood, obtained 28 days after the second AZD1222 dose. These receptors were taken from an adult who received the AZD1222 COVID-19 vaccine.

In nucleotides, the CDR3 is TGTGCCAGCAGTACCGGGACAGGGCCCACCGGGGAGCTGTTTTTT. It encodes CASSTGTGPTGELFF. This sequence joins TRBV28 and TRBJ2-2; 9 nucleotides match TRBD1. The V segment lost 5 bases and the J segment 4 bases; nucleotides outside the gene matches: 5. The germline V gene encodes CDR1 MDHEN and CDR2 SYDVKM. The CDR3 is made up of 15 amino acids.

V usage is TRBV9 and J usage is TRBJ2-7, with D perhaps TRBD1 (5 bases). This CDR3 is built from 15 residues. The V gene's germline CDR1 is SGDLS and CDR2 YYNGEE. V lost 0 bases, J lost 0 bases, and 10 bases lay in between. CDR3 amino acids: CASSVGGTISYEQYF. The CDR3 bases are TGTGCCAGCAGCGTAGGGGGCACCATCTCCTACGAGCAGTACTTC.

The chain combines TRBV18 with TRBJ2-1; possibly TRBD2 for D (5 bases). The V end was cut by 1 base, the J end by 0 bases, with 10 bases between. Looked up from germline, CDR1 is KGHSH and CDR2 is LQKENI. CDR3 length: 16 residues. The CDR3 sequence: CASSPLGSSSYNEQFF. CDR3 nucleotides: TGTGCCAGCTCACCACTAGGGAGTAGCTCCTACAATGAGCAGTTCTTC.

The chain has TRBV2 and TRBJ1-6; D is perhaps TRBD1 (5 bases). The CDR3 loop spans 14 amino acids. V shed 6 bases and J shed 9 bases, with 15 bases lying between them. Germline CDR1 SNHLY, CDR2 FYNNEI. The CDR3 loop is CASRAPQGSSPLHF. The CDR3 region has the DNA TGTGCCAGCAGGGCCCCTCAGGGCAGTTCACCCCTCCACTTT.

The chain has TRBV7-3 and TRBJ2-6; TRBD1 matches 7 bases. Germline V CDR1 and CDR2: SGHTA, FQGTGA. V was clipped by 0 bases and J by 0 bases; unmatched bases: 5. This CDR3 comprises 18 residues. DNA for the CDR3: TGTGCCAGCAGCTTAACGCCGACAGGGTCCTCTGGGGCCAACGTCCTGACTTTC. This gives the protein CASSLTPTGSSGANVLTF.

V gene TRBV2 combines with J gene TRBJ2-1; no clear D gene. This CDR3 region has 13 residues. CDR1 and CDR2 (germline): SNHLY, FYNNEI. Trimming left V 6 bases short and J 6 bases short, with 12 bases between. CDR3 sequence reads: CASRRIASNEQFF. In DNA form, the CDR3 reads TGTGCCAGCAGGAGAATAGCTAGCAATGAGCAGTTCTTC. Supplemented by reference TRBV2 and TRBJ2-1, the full variable domain reads EPEVTQTPSHQVTQMGQEVILRCVPISNHLYFYWYRQILGQKVEFLVSFYNNEISEKSEIFDDQFSVERPDGSNFTLKIRSTKLEDSAMYFCASRRIASNEQFFGPGTRLTVL.

The chain uses TRBV6-1 and TRBJ2-3; D remains unclear. Trimming took off 1 base at V and 3 bases at J, with 14 bases between the two ends. CDR3 length: 16 residues. CDR1 is MNHNS and CDR2 is SASEGT in the germline V gene. The chain's CDR3 is CASSEDRWTSTDTQYF. The CDR3 nucleotides are TGTGCCAGCAGTGAAGATAGGTGGACGAGTACAGATACGCAGTATTTT.

This sequence joins TRBV28 and TRBJ1-6, with D uncertain. The germline gives CDR1 MDHEN, CDR2 SYDVKM. This CDR3 comprises 14 residues. The ends were cut back, 5 bases at V and 7 bases at J, with 12 bases in the middle. DNA of the CDR3: TGTGCCAGCAGTCCCCGGCGCCAAAATTCACCCCTCCACTTT. Translated, it gives CASSPRRQNSPLHF.

The rearrangement links TRBV7-9 to TRBJ2-2, with D possibly being TRBD2 (5 bases). V was pared by 1 base and J by 7 bases, with 10 bases between. Germline CDR1 reads SEHNR; CDR2 reads FQNEAQ (reference sequence). The CDR3 totals 14 residues. In DNA, the CDR3 is TGTGCCAGCAGCTTAGTAGACGGGGACGGGGAGCTGTTTTTT. Its protein is CASSLVDGDGELFF.

The rearrangement uses TRBV4-3 and TRBJ1-2; D perhaps matches TRBD1 (5 bases). The CDR3 extends over 15 amino acids. Trimming removed 1 base from V and 7 bases from J, with 16 bases in between. Germline lookup yields CDR1 LGHNA and CDR2 YSLEER. The CDR3 protein is CASSQGAAGLRGYTF. The CDR3 DNA reads TGCGCCAGCAGCCAAGGGGCGGCGGGACTTCGTGGCTACACCTTC.

The chain combines TRBV10-3 with TRBJ2-1; 7 nucleotides line up with TRBD2. V shed 4 bases and J 7 bases; nucleotides not matched to a gene: 10. The CDR3 covers 15 residues. CDR1 and CDR2 (germline): ENHRY, SYGVKD. The CDR3 nucleotides are TGTGCCATCAGTGGGGAGGGAGTCTTCGAGAATGAGCAGTTCTTC. Translated: CAISGEGVFENEQFF.

The gene calls are TRBV11-2 and TRBJ1-3, with D perhaps TRBD1 (6 bases). The CDR3 extends over 18 amino acids. Germline V gene sequence: CDR1 SGHAT, CDR2 FQNNGV. V lost 3 bases and J lost 0, with 18 bases in between. The CDR3 loop reads CASSFSGTLTFSGNTIYF. As DNA, the CDR3 is TGTGCCAGCAGCTTCTCCGGGACACTGACTTTCTCTGGAAACACCATATATTTT.

The chain joins TRBV6-4 to TRBJ2-1, with D uncertain. Germline-derived CDR1 and CDR2 are MRHNA and SNTAGT. This CDR3 spans 17 amino acids. V lost 0 bases and J lost 0, with 12 bases in between. The CDR3 loop reads CASSDSAARSSYNEQFF. The CDR3 nucleotides read TGTGCCAGCAGTGACTCTGCGGCCAGGAGCTCCTACAATGAGCAGTTCTTC.

The V gene is TRBV11-2, the J gene TRBJ2-5; 9 positions agree with TRBD1. Germline lookup yields CDR1 SGHAT and CDR2 FQNNGV. With V trimmed by 5 bases and J by 6 bases, 1 base remained unmatched. The CDR3 has 12 amino acids. The CDR3 loop reads CASSNRGQTQYF. The CDR3 DNA is TGTGCCAGCAGCAACAGGGGGCAGACCCAGTACTTC.

CDR3 in amino acids: CASTDGSGTEAFF. Here the CDR3 DNA reads TGTGCCAGCACCGACGGCTCGGGGACTGAAGCTTTCTTT. This chain links TRBV5-6 with TRBJ1-1; no definite D call. The V gene lost 6 bases and the J gene lost 5 bases, with 14 bases spanning the gap. Germline loops: CDR1 SGHDT, CDR2 YYEEEE. This CDR3 spans 13 amino acids.